This TCR beta chain was sequenced for a study of post-analysis software for immune sequencing data. Germline CDR1 and CDR2: SGHAT and FQNNGV. CDR3 size: 17 residues. V lost 1 base to trimming and J lost 0 bases, with 14 bases between them. Prepared TCR beta cDNA libraries contained unique molecular identifiers. T cells numbering roughly 1 to 10 million yielded roughly 0.5 million cDNA molecules. TCRdb called the PCR reads again in MiXCR, with one record for every CDR3 protein. Here the sample spans hundreds of thousands of distinct CDR3 sequences, approximately 60% being singletons. Comment on this clonotype: The antigen is not known.

The study's findings and limits: Strong co-clustering by F measure was evident for samples that had been prepared in the same batch. Five TRBV segments, including TRBV5-6, TRBV5-1 and TRBV20-1, were more frequent in patients than controls. Patients with multiple sclerosis recorded significantly lower normalized Chao1 diversity than controls, the study found.

The specimen sequenced was blood. V gene TRBV11-2 combines with J gene TRBJ2-3, with D maybe TRBD2 (5 bases). The sequence derives from a girl aged 2 to 9 with multiple sclerosis. Here the CDR3 DNA reads TGTGCCAGCAGCTTAGTGGCGACTACAACTAGCACAGATACGCAGTATTTT. This codes for CASSLVATTTSTDTQYF.